The rows below give T cell receptor beta chains drawn from one sample of a study of control samples from healthy donors and cancer patients. Sequencing used immunoSEQ multiplex PCR; TCRdb keeps in-frame clones, though not all of them. The table lists around 70,000 clones, about nine tenths of them singletons. Sequencing was performed on PBMCs. These receptors were collected from a woman aged 45 to 65 with colorectal cancer. CDR3s include the opening cysteine and the closing phenylalanine or tryptophan. Fields, in order: V gene, J gene, CDR3 length, D gene, clone size, CDR3 DNA, CDR3 protein. The D gene is left open where the match is weak. The size field is filled for only some rows; it gives once, few, many or a size class.

>TRBV5-6|TRBJ2-2|14|.|.
TGTGCCAGCAGCTTGCCAGGGACCACCGGGGAGCTGTTTTTT
CASSLPGTTGELFF
>TRBV6-5|TRBJ1-1|13|.|.
TGTGCCAGCAGTTACTCAGGCATCACTGAAGCTTTCTTT
CASSYSGITEAFF
>TRBV2|TRBJ1-2|14|.|few
TGTGCCAGCAGTGCTCGACAGAGGGACTATGGCTACACCTTC
CASSARQRDYGYTF
>TRBV28|TRBJ1-2|12|.|.
TGTGCCAGCACCGAGAGGGGGTTTGGCTACACCTTC
CASTERGFGYTF
>TRBV4-3|TRBJ1-2|16|TRBD1|.
TGCGCCCGCAGCCGGGGGGAGGGGGCGCTGAACTATGGCTACACCTTC
CARSRGEGALNYGYTF
>TRBV2|TRBJ1-2|15|TRBD1|.
TGTGCCAGCAGTGGCGGGACAGGGGGTCGATATGGCTACACCTTC
CASSGGTGGRYGYTF
>TRBV9|TRBJ2-5|15|.|few
TGTGCCAGCAGCGTAGAAGGGGGGCGGCGAGAGACCCAGTACTTC
CASSVEGGRRETQYF
>TRBV24-1|TRBJ2-3|16|.|once
TGTGCCACCAGTGACCCCCAACCCACAGGGTCGGATACGCAGTATTTT
CATSDPQPTGSDTQYF
>TRBV3-1/TRBV3-2|TRBJ2-5|16|TRBD2|.
TGTGCCAGCAGCCAACGGGTAGCGGGGGAGGGGGAGACCCAGTACTTC
CASSQRVAGEGETQYF
>TRBV4-1|TRBJ1-4|16|.|.
TGCGCCAGCAGCCAAGGGTCCGAGGGGATTCGTGAAAAACTGTTTTTT
CASSQGSEGIREKLFF
>TRBV6-4|TRBJ1-6|14|.|.
TGTGCCAGCAGTCCGTCAGAATATAATTCACCCCTCCACTTT
CASSPSEYNSPLHF
>TRBV19|TRBJ1-1|16|.|.
TGTGCCAGTAGTATAGACGCGTCTCCGGTGAACACTGAAGCTTTCTTT
CASSIDASPVNTEAFF
>TRBV30|TRBJ2-3|16|TRBD2|.
TGTGCCTGGAGTTCTTCCAGGACTAGCAGTCCAGATACGCAGTATTTT
CAWSSSRTSSPDTQYF
>TRBV6-1|TRBJ1-2|15|.|.
TGTGCCAGCAGTGAAGGGCCCGACCCTGTTTATGGCTACACCTTC
CASSEGPDPVYGYTF
>TRBV28|TRBJ1-6|15|TRBD1|.
TGTGCCAGCAGTCCCCGCGACAGGGACAATTCACCCCTCCACTTT
CASSPRDRDNSPLHF
>TRBV12-2|TRBJ1-2|14|.|.
TGTGCAAGTCGCACCAGCCCTAGGGGTCCTGGCTACACCTTC
CASRTSPRGPGYTF
>TRBV5-8|TRBJ2-5|16|TRBD1|.
TGTGCCAGCAGCTTGGGCCGGACAGGGTTAGGAGAGACCCAGTACTTC
CASSLGRTGLGETQYF
>TRBV2|TRBJ2-2|15|.|.
TGTGCCAGCAGTGAAATGGCTAGCCGCACCGGGGAGCTGTTTTTT
CASSEMASRTGELFF
>TRBV7-6|TRBJ2-5|13|.|once
TGTGCCAGCAGCTTTGGCAGGCAAGAGACCCAGTACTTC
CASSFGRQETQYF
>TRBV7-2|TRBJ2-2|14|.|.
TGTGCCAGCAGCTTAACACGGGCGGCCGGGGAGCTGTTTTTT
CASSLTRAAGELFF
>TRBV3-1/TRBV3-2|TRBJ1-6|13|.|.
TGTGCCAGCAGCCAAGTGGATGTTTCACCCCTCCACTTT
CASSQVDVSPLHF
>TRBV30|TRBJ1-3|15|.|.
TGTGCCTGGAGTGTATCATACAGTCGGCGAAACACCATATATTTT
CAWSVSYSRRNTIYF
>TRBV3-1/TRBV3-2|TRBJ1-1|13|.|.
TGTGCCAGCAGCCAAGATGTGACAGCTGAAGCTTTCTTT
CASSQDVTAEAFF
>TRBV18|TRBJ2-1|16|TRBD2|.
TGTGCCAGCTCACTACAGGGACTAGCGGGGGCAAATGAGCAGTTCTTC
CASSLQGLAGANEQFF
>TRBV10-3|TRBJ1-1|14|.|.
TGTGCCATCAGGGAATTCACGGACGGGACTGAAGCTTTCTTT
CAIREFTDGTEAFF
>TRBV6-6|TRBJ2-1|13|.|.
TGTGCCAGCAGTTACTCGGGTTTTGATGAGCAGTTCTTC
CASSYSGFDEQFF
>TRBV5-1|TRBJ2-5|14|TRBD1|once
TGCGCCAGCAGCGTGGGACAGATCCAAGAGACCCAGTACTTC
CASSVGQIQETQYF
>TRBV7-9|TRBJ2-2|13|TRBD1|.
TGTGCCAGCAGCCTTTCAGGGGGCTGGGAGCTGTTTTTT
CASSLSGGWELFF
>TRBV3-1/TRBV3-2|TRBJ1-2|14|.|.
TGTGCCAGCAGCCAAGATGAGCAGGGACGTGGCTACACCTTC
CASSQDEQGRGYTF
>TRBV3-1/TRBV3-2|TRBJ2-6|14|.|.
TGTGCCAGCAGCCAAAACTCTGGGGCCAACGTCCTGACTTTC
CASSQNSGANVLTF
>TRBV5-1|TRBJ1-6|15|TRBD1|.
TGCGCCAGCAGCTCCGACAGGGGGCAAAATTCACCCCTCCACTTT
CASSSDRGQNSPLHF
>TRBV24-1|TRBJ2-3|16|TRBD1|.
TGTGCCACCAGTGACCCCGGGACAGGGGTGGGAGATACGCAGTATTTT
CATSDPGTGVGDTQYF
>TRBV9|TRBJ1-3|15|TRBD1|.
TGTGCCAGCAGCGGGGGACAGTCCTCTGGAAACACCATATATTTT
CASSGGQSSGNTIYF
>TRBV21-1|TRBJ2-3|17|.|.
TGTGCCAGCAGCAAAAGGGCTAGCGGGGGGGTATCGGATACGCAGTATTTT
CASSKRASGGVSDTQYF
>TRBV6-5|TRBJ2-3|14|.|.
TGTGCCAGCAGGCCGGGGCGGTTCACAGATACGCAGTATTTT
CASRPGRFTDTQYF
>TRBV5-8|TRBJ1-1|14|.|.
TGTGCCAGCAGCTGGGCGGGGTTTGCCACTGAAGCTTTCTTT
CASSWAGFATEAFF
>TRBV12-3/TRBV12-4|TRBJ2-3|12|.|.
TGTGCCAGCAGTTTACACACAGATACGCAGTATTTT
CASSLHTDTQYF
>TRBV12-3/TRBV12-4|TRBJ1-2|13|TRBD1|.
TGTGCCAGCACCAAGACAGGGAGAGGTGGCTACACCTTC
CASTKTGRGGYTF
>TRBV6-2/TRBV6-3|TRBJ1-1|13|.|once
TGTGCCAGCAGTTACAGGGGCAGAACTGAAGCTTTCTTT
CASSYRGRTEAFF
>TRBV7-8|TRBJ2-1|18|TRBD2|.
TGTGCCAGCAGCCCACCGGGACTAGCGGGGGGGCCAGTTAATGAGCAGTTCTTC
CASSPPGLAGGPVNEQFF
>TRBV28|TRBJ1-5|13|.|.
TGTGCCAGCAGTTTACTCGGCGGGCAGCCCCAGCATTTT
CASSLLGGQPQHF
>TRBV29-1|TRBJ1-3|12|.|.
TGCAGCGTTGTTGGCAGCGGAAACACCATATATTTT
CSVVGSGNTIYF
>TRBV7-2|TRBJ2-3|15|.|once
TGTGCCAGCAGCTATAGCAGCTTGGCGGCTAATACGCAGTATTTT
CASSYSSLAANTQYF
>TRBV19|TRBJ1-1|14|TRBD1|.
TGTGCCAGTAGTATGGGTCAGGGGGTCACTGAAGCTTTCTTT
CASSMGQGVTEAFF